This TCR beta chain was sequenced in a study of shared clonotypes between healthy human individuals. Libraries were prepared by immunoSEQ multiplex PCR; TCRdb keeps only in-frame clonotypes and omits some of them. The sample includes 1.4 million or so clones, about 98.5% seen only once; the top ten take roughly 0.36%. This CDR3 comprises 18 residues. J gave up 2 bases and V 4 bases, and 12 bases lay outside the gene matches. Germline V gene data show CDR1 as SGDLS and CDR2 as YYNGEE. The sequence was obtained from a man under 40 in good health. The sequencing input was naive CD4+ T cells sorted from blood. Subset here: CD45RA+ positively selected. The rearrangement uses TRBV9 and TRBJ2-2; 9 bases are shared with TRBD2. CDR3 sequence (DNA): TGTGCCAGCAGCCTGAAAGTTAGCGGGAGCCTTAACACCGGGGAGCTGTTTTTT. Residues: CASSLKVSGSLNTGELFF.